The sample holds many counts of the clone carrying this T cell receptor (beta chain). Its matching antigen is unknown. One entry per CDR3 protein, called by TCRdb with MiXCR from the RACE reads. The sample lists 130,000 or so distinct CDR3 sequences, over 9% occurring once. This record comes from a study of human T cells and chemical hapten exposure. Study results and caveats: There were significantly more large CDR3 similarity clusters among expanded TCRs than among controls.

Trimming took off 2 bases at V and 7 bases at J, with 9 bases between the two ends. This CDR3 is 13 amino acids long. Time point described: patch test 3, about 24 weeks after DPC sensitization. Treatment meaning: therapeutic diphenylcyclopropenone sensitization with weekly scalp DPC. The sequencing used whole blood, collected in connection with sensitization to the hapten diphenylcyclopropenone (DPC). The source of this sequence is a woman aged 45-60 years with alopecia areata. Some clones in this sample may be carry-over from other donors' samples. V is TRBV12-3 or TRBV12-4 and J is TRBJ2-1; possible D gene TRBD2, 5 bases. In DNA form, the CDR3 reads TGTGCCAGCAGTTTACCAGCGGAAAATGAGCAGTTCTTC. This encodes CASSLPAENEQFF.